The clone carrying this TCR beta chain was counted at least ten times. What it recognizes is unknown. V lost 3 bases to trimming and J lost 2 bases; unmatched junction nucleotides: 6. Germline CDR1 reads LGHDT; CDR2 reads YNNKEL (reference sequence). The CDR3 runs to 17 residues. This entry belongs to a study of CD8 T cells in ankylosing spondylitis. Findings of the study overall: Within ankylosing spondylitis blood, a TCR beta motif made up of under 10 highly homologous variants appeared to be characteristic. Earlier authors reported some of these motif variants in reactive arthritis synovial fluid and blood.

Each TCR beta library was made by quantitative 5'-RACE that incorporated molecular barcodes. TCRdb called the 5' RACE reads again in MiXCR, with one record for every CDR3 protein. Of about 220,000 distinct CDR3 sequences in the sample, around 6.6% were seen once. The sequenced sample consisted of blood, either unsorted or a sorted T cell fraction (not recorded which). The source is a male donor with ankylosing spondylitis. J is TRBJ1-5 and V is TRBV3-1, with TRBD1 matching 11 bases. CDR3 in DNA: TGTGCCAGCAGCCAGGGACAGGGGGGATGGGGCAATCAGCCCCAGCATTTT. Protein sequence: CASSQGQGGWGNQPQHF.